These T cell receptor beta chains were read from a single sample in a study of control samples from healthy donors and cancer patients. TCRdb's copy holds only in-frame clones and misses some; the assay was immunoSEQ multiplex PCR. The sample has some 100,000 clones, around 80% seen once. Sequenced sample: blood. The receptor set was obtained from a woman aged 25 to 39 in good health. CDR3s include the opening cysteine and the closing phenylalanine or tryptophan. The D gene is left open where the match is weak. The size of a clone is reported for some rows only, either as once, few or many, or as a class for expanded clones.

j_gene: TRBJ1-1
d_gene: .
abundance: .
v_gene: TRBV7-8
CDR3nt: TGTGCCAGCAGCTTAGTGATCGCGGCTGAAGCTTTCTTT
CDR3aa: CASSLVIAAEAFF

j_gene: TRBJ2-5
d_gene: .
abundance: .
v_gene: TRBV6-6
CDR3nt: TGTGCCAGCAGCCAACCGGGACCGGGACAAGAGACCCAGTACTTC
CDR3aa: CASSQPGPGQETQYF

j_gene: TRBJ1-1
d_gene: .
abundance: .
v_gene: TRBV10-2
CDR3nt: TGCGCCAGCAGTGAGGGCGGGAACACTGAAGCTTTCTTT
CDR3aa: CASSEGGNTEAFF

j_gene: TRBJ2-2
d_gene: TRBD1
abundance: .
v_gene: TRBV7-9
CDR3nt: TGTGCCAGCAGCTTAGCGATGGGGCAGGGGGCATGGACCGGGGAGCTGTTTTTT
CDR3aa: CASSLAMGQGAWTGELFF

j_gene: TRBJ1-1
d_gene: .
abundance: .
v_gene: TRBV3-1/TRBV3-2
CDR3nt: TGTGCCAGCAGCCAAGATTGGACCGAAGCTTTCTTT
CDR3aa: CASSQDWTEAFF

j_gene: TRBJ1-4
d_gene: TRBD1
abundance: .
v_gene: TRBV6-1
CDR3nt: TGTGCCAGCAGTGAAATCTGGACAGGAGGATCAACTAATGAAAAACTGTTTTTT
CDR3aa: CASSEIWTGGSTNEKLFF

j_gene: TRBJ2-3
d_gene: .
abundance: .
v_gene: TRBV7-3
CDR3nt: TGTGCCAGCAGCTTACAGGGCACAGATACGCAGTATTTT
CDR3aa: CASSLQGTDTQYF

j_gene: TRBJ1-5
d_gene: .
abundance: .
v_gene: TRBV19
CDR3nt: TGTGCCAGTTCCGGCCCTGCCGGACAGCCCCAGCATTTT
CDR3aa: CASSGPAGQPQHF

j_gene: TRBJ2-7
d_gene: TRBD2
abundance: .
v_gene: TRBV3-1/TRBV3-2
CDR3nt: TGTGCCAGCAGCCACCGGACTAGGTCCCGCGAGCAGTACTTC
CDR3aa: CASSHRTRSREQYF

j_gene: TRBJ2-3
d_gene: TRBD1
abundance: once
v_gene: TRBV30
CDR3nt: TGTGCCTGGAGCGGACAGGGCGAGTATTTCGATACGCAGTATTTT
CDR3aa: CAWSGQGEYFDTQYF

j_gene: TRBJ2-7
d_gene: TRBD2
abundance: .
v_gene: TRBV6-2/TRBV6-3
CDR3nt: TGTGCCAGCAGTTTTGCGGGGGACGCCTACGAGCAGTACTTC
CDR3aa: CASSFAGDAYEQYF

j_gene: TRBJ2-5
d_gene: .
abundance: .
v_gene: TRBV7-7
CDR3nt: TGTGCTAGCAGCTTAGTGGGGGGACAAGAGACCCAGTACTTC
CDR3aa: CASSLVGGQETQYF

j_gene: TRBJ2-3
d_gene: .
abundance: .
v_gene: TRBV9
CDR3nt: TGTGCCAGCAGCGTAGCGGGGGGCTATCAGGATACGCAGTATTTT
CDR3aa: CASSVAGGYQDTQYF

j_gene: TRBJ1-3
d_gene: .
abundance: .
v_gene: TRBV20-1
CDR3nt: TGCAGTGCTAGTATGGGACGTCCGTCTGGAAACACCATATATTTT
CDR3aa: CSASMGRPSGNTIYF

j_gene: TRBJ1-2
d_gene: .
abundance: .
v_gene: TRBV18
CDR3nt: TGTGCCAGCTCACCAGGGGCAGTCTATGGCTACACCTTC
CDR3aa: CASSPGAVYGYTF

j_gene: TRBJ2-1
d_gene: TRBD2
abundance: .
v_gene: TRBV4-2
CDR3nt: TGTGCCAGCAGCCAAGATCCTGCTAGCGGGGGGCCTCTCTCCTACAATGAGCAGTTCTTC
CDR3aa: CASSQDPASGGPLSYNEQFF

j_gene: TRBJ2-3
d_gene: .
abundance: few
v_gene: TRBV18
CDR3nt: TGTGCCAGCTCACCCGGGGCGCTCACAGATACGCAGTATTTT
CDR3aa: CASSPGALTDTQYF

j_gene: TRBJ2-2
d_gene: .
abundance: .
v_gene: TRBV30
CDR3nt: TGTGCCTGGAGTGTGGGGTTCCTTTACACCGGGGAGCTGTTTTTT
CDR3aa: CAWSVGFLYTGELFF

j_gene: TRBJ1-1
d_gene: TRBD1
abundance: few
v_gene: TRBV27
CDR3nt: TGTGCCAGCAGTTTATCCGGTTCGACAGGGCTAACTGAAGCTTTCTTT
CDR3aa: CASSLSGSTGLTEAFF

j_gene: TRBJ2-5
d_gene: TRBD2
abundance: .
v_gene: TRBV5-6
CDR3nt: TGTGCCAGCAGCTTACTAGCGGGGTACCAAGAGACCCAGTACTTC
CDR3aa: CASSLLAGYQETQYF

j_gene: TRBJ1-2
d_gene: .
abundance: .
v_gene: TRBV3-1/TRBV3-2
CDR3nt: TGTGCCAGCAGCCAAAGTCAACCAGGGATCTATGGCTACACCTTC
CDR3aa: CASSQSQPGIYGYTF

j_gene: TRBJ1-2
d_gene: .
abundance: .
v_gene: TRBV3-1/TRBV3-2
CDR3nt: TGTGCCAGCAGCCAACAGGGGATCTCTGGCTACACCTTC
CDR3aa: CASSQQGISGYTF

j_gene: TRBJ2-7
d_gene: .
abundance: .
v_gene: TRBV29-1
CDR3nt: TGCAGCGTGATTTTGGAAGCCTACGAGCAGTACTTC
CDR3aa: CSVILEAYEQYF

j_gene: TRBJ2-7
d_gene: TRBD1
abundance: .
v_gene: TRBV12-3/TRBV12-4
CDR3nt: TGTGCCAGCAGTCGGGACAGGGACTACGAGCAGTACTTC
CDR3aa: CASSRDRDYEQYF

j_gene: TRBJ2-1
d_gene: .
abundance: .
v_gene: TRBV4-3
CDR3nt: TGCGCCAGCAGCCACAAGGGGGTTCAGGGCTCCTACAATGAGCAGTTCTTC
CDR3aa: CASSHKGVQGSYNEQFF

j_gene: TRBJ2-7
d_gene: .
abundance: .
v_gene: TRBV5-5
CDR3nt: TGTGCCAGCAGCTGGGGGGTGTTCTACGAGCAGTACTTC
CDR3aa: CASSWGVFYEQYF

j_gene: TRBJ1-1
d_gene: TRBD1
abundance: .
v_gene: TRBV6-2/TRBV6-3
CDR3nt: TGTGCCAGCAGCCACAGGGGGAATACTGAAGCTTTCTTT
CDR3aa: CASSHRGNTEAFF

j_gene: TRBJ1-1
d_gene: TRBD1
abundance: .
v_gene: TRBV5-4
CDR3nt: TGTGCCAGCAGCTTGGTGAAGGGACAGGCCGGAAAAGCTTTCTTT
CDR3aa: CASSLVKGQAGKAFF

j_gene: TRBJ1-1
d_gene: .
abundance: .
v_gene: TRBV6-5
CDR3nt: TGTGCCAGCTCTGGGAACACTGAAGCTTTCTTT
CDR3aa: CASSGNTEAFF

j_gene: TRBJ2-7
d_gene: TRBD1
abundance: .
v_gene: TRBV10-3
CDR3nt: TGTGCCATCAGTGAGTCGGGGGACAGGGGAGAGCAGTACTTC
CDR3aa: CAISESGDRGEQYF

j_gene: TRBJ1-4
d_gene: .
abundance: once
v_gene: TRBV30
CDR3nt: TGTGCCTGGAGTGTAGGGACTGCCCGTATAGCGGGAAAACTGTTTTTT
CDR3aa: CAWSVGTARIAGKLFF

j_gene: TRBJ1-6
d_gene: .
abundance: .
v_gene: TRBV3-1/TRBV3-2
CDR3nt: TGTGCCAGCAGCCAAGCAGGGGTGGGTTCACCCCTCCACTTT
CDR3aa: CASSQAGVGSPLHF

j_gene: TRBJ2-2
d_gene: .
abundance: .
v_gene: TRBV5-8
CDR3nt: TGTGCCAGCAGCTTACTAACGGCTAAAGCCGGGGAGCTGTTTTTT
CDR3aa: CASSLLTAKAGELFF

j_gene: TRBJ2-1
d_gene: TRBD2
abundance: once
v_gene: TRBV18
CDR3nt: TGTGCCAGCTCGCCTAGCGGGGGCGGCTCCTACAATGAGCAGTTCTTC
CDR3aa: CASSPSGGGSYNEQFF

j_gene: TRBJ1-2
d_gene: .
abundance: few
v_gene: TRBV10-3
CDR3nt: TGTGCCATCAGTGAAGACGGTAACTATGGCTACACCTTC
CDR3aa: CAISEDGNYGYTF

j_gene: TRBJ2-3
d_gene: TRBD1
abundance: .
v_gene: TRBV18
CDR3nt: TGTGCCAGCTCACCACTGGGACAGGGGAGCACAGATACGCAGTATTTT
CDR3aa: CASSPLGQGSTDTQYF

j_gene: TRBJ1-4
d_gene: .
abundance: once
v_gene: TRBV12-3/TRBV12-4
CDR3nt: TGTGCCAGCAGTTTAATGGGGGAAAAACTGTTTTTT
CDR3aa: CASSLMGEKLFF

j_gene: TRBJ2-7
d_gene: .
abundance: .
v_gene: TRBV4-1
CDR3nt: TGCGCCAGCAGCCAAGATAGGGGCAGTTCCTACGAGCAGTACTTC
CDR3aa: CASSQDRGSSYEQYF

j_gene: TRBJ2-7
d_gene: .
abundance: .
v_gene: TRBV9
CDR3nt: TGTGCCAGCAGCCCCTCAACCGGGCCCCTCGGGGAGCAGTACTTC
CDR3aa: CASSPSTGPLGEQYF

j_gene: TRBJ2-7
d_gene: TRBD2
abundance: .
v_gene: TRBV30
CDR3nt: TGTGCCTGGAGCGGGACTAGCGGGGGGATTTACGAGCAGTACTTC
CDR3aa: CAWSGTSGGIYEQYF

j_gene: TRBJ2-7
d_gene: TRBD2
abundance: .
v_gene: TRBV18
CDR3nt: TGTGCCAGCTCGCCACTAGCGGGGGAGGGCGAGCAGTACTTC
CDR3aa: CASSPLAGEGEQYF

j_gene: TRBJ2-2
d_gene: .
abundance: .
v_gene: TRBV10-1
CDR3nt: TGCGCCAGCGCTAGGGAAGGGGAGCTGTTTTTT
CDR3aa: CASAREGELFF

j_gene: TRBJ2-7
d_gene: .
abundance: .
v_gene: TRBV5-1
CDR3nt: TGCGCCAGCAGCAACGGCTACGAGCAGTACTTC
CDR3aa: CASSNGYEQYF

j_gene: TRBJ2-3
d_gene: .
abundance: .
v_gene: TRBV21-1
CDR3nt: TGTGCCAGTGCTGGGGGGGGGACCTGCACAGATACGCAGTATTTT
CDR3aa: CASAGGGTCTDTQYF

j_gene: TRBJ2-7
d_gene: .
abundance: .
v_gene: TRBV9
CDR3nt: TGTGCCAGCAGCCGGGGCGGGCAGGGGTACGGGCAGTACTTC
CDR3aa: CASSRGGQGYGQYF

j_gene: TRBJ1-5
d_gene: .
abundance: few
v_gene: TRBV6-6
CDR3nt: TGTGCCAGCGGGGATCAGCCCCAGCATTTT
CDR3aa: CASGDQPQHF